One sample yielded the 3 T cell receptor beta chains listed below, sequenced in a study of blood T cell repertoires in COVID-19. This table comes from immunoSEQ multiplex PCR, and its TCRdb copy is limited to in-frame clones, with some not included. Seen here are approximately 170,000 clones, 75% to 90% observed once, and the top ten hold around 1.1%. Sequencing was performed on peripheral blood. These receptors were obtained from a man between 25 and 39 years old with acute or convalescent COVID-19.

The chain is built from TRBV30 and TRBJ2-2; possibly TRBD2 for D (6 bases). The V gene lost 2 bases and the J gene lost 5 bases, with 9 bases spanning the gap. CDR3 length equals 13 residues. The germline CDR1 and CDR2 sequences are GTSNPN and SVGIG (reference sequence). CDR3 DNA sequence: TGTGCCTGGAGTATCCGGGGGACCGGGGAGCTGTTTTTT. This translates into CAWSIRGTGELFF. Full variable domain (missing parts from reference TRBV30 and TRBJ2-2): SQTIHQWPATLVQPVGSPLSLECTVEGTSNPNLYWYRQAAGRGLQLLFYSVGIGQISSEVPQNLSASRPQDRQFILSSKKLLLSDSGFYLCAWSIRGTGELFFGEGSRLTVL.

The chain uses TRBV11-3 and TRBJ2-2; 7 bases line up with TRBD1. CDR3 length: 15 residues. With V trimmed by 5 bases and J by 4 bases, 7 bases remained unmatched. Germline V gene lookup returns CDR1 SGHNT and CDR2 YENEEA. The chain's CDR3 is CASSTRTGSTGELFF. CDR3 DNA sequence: TGTGCCAGCAGCACGCGGACAGGAAGCACCGGGGAGCTGTTTTTT.

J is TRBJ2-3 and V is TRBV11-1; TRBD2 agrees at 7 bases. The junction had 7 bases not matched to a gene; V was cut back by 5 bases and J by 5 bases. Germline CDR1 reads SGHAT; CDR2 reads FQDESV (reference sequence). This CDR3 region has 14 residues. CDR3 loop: CASSRGLGLDTQYF. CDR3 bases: TGTGCCAGCAGCCGTGGACTAGGTCTAGATACGCAGTATTTT.